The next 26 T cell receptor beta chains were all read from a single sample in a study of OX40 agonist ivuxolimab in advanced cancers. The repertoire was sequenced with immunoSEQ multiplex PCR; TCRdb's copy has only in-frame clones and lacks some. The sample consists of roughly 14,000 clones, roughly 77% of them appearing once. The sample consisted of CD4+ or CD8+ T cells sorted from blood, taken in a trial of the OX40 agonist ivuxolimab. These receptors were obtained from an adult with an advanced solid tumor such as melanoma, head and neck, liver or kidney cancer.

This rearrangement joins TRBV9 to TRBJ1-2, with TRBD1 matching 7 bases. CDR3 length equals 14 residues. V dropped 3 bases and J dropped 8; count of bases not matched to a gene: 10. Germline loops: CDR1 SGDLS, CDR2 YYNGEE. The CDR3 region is CASSADDRVEGYTF. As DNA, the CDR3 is TGTGCCAGCAGCGCGGACGACAGGGTGGAAGGCTACACCTTC.

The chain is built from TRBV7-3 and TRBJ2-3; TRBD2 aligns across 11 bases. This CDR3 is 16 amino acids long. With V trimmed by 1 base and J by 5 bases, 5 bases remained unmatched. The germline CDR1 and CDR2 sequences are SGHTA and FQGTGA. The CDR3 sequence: CASSLIAGGPGDTQYF. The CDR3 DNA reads TGTGCCAGCAGCTTAATAGCGGGAGGGCCGGGAGATACGCAGTATTTT.

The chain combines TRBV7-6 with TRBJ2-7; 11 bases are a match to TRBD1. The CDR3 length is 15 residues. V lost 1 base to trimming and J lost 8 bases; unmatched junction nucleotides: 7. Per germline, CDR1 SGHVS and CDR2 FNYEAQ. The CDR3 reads CASSLEGQGVRKQYF. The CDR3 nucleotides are TGTGCCAGCAGCTTAGAGGGACAGGGGGTACGGAAGCAGTACTTC.

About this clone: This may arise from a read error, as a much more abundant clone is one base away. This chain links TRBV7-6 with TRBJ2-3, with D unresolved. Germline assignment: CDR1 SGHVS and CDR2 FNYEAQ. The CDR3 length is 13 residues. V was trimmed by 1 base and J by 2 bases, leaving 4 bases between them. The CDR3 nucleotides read TGTGCCAGCAGCTTAGGTGACACAGATACGCAGTATTTT. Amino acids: CASSLGDTDTQYF.

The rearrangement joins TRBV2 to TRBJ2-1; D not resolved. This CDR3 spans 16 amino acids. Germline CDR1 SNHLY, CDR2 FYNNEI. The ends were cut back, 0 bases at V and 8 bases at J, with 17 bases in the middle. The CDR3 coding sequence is TGTGCCAGCAGTGAAGCCGGTGGATGGGTGGGCGATGAGCAGTTCTTC. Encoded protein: CASSEAGGWVGDEQFF.

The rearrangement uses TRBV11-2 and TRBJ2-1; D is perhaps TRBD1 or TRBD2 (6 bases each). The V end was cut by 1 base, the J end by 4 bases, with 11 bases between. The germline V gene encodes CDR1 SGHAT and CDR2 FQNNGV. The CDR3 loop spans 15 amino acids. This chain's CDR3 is CASSLVGGTYNEQFF. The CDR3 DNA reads TGTGCCAGCAGCTTAGTCGGCGGGACATACAATGAGCAGTTCTTC.

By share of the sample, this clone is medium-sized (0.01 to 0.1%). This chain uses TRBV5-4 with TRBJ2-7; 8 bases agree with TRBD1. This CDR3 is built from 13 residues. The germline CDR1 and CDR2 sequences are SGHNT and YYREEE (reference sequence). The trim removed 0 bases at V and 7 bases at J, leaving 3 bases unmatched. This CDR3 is CASSLGTGQEQYF. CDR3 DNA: TGTGCCAGCAGCTTGGGGACAGGGCAAGAGCAGTACTTC.

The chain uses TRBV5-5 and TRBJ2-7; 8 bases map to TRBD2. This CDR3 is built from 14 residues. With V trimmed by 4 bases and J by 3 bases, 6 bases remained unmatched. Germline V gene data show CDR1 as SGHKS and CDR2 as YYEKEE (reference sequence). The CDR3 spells CASSDSGADYEQYF. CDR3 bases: TGTGCCAGCAGCGATAGCGGGGCTGACTACGAGCAGTACTTC.

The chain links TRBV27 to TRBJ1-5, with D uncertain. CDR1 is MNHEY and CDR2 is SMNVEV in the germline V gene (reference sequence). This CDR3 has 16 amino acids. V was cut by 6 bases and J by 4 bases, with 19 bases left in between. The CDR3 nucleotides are TGTGCCAGCAGCCCAGTCAGAGCGGAAGCTAATCAGCCCCAGCATTTT. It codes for CASSPVRAEANQPQHF.

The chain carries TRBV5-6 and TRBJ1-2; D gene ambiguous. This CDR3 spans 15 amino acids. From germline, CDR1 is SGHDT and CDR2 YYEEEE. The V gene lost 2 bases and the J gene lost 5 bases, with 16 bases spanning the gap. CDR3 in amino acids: CASSFHGGPGYGYTF. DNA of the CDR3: TGTGCCAGCAGCTTCCACGGAGGGCCGGGGTATGGCTACACCTTC.

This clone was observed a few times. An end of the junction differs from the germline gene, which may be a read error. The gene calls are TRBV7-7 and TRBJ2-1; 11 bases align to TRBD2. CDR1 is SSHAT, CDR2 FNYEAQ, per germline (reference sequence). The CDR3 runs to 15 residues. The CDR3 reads CASSLSGGAYNEQFF. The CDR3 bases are TGTGCTAGCAGTCTTAGCGGGGGGGCCTACAATGAGCAGTTCTTC.

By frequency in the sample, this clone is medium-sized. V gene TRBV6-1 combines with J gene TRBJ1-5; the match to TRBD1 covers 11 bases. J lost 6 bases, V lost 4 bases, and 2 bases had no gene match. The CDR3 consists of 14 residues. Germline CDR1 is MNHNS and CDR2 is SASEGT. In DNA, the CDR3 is TGTGCCAGCAGTGGGACAGGGGGCAGTCAGCCCCAGCATTTT. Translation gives CASSGTGGSQPQHF.

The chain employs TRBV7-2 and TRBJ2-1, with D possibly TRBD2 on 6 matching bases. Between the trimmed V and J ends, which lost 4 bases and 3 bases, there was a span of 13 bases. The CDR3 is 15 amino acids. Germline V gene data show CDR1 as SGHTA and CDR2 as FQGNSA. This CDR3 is CASSSRDSDYNEQFF. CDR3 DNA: TGTGCCAGCAGCTCCCGGGACTCTGACTACAATGAGCAGTTCTTC.

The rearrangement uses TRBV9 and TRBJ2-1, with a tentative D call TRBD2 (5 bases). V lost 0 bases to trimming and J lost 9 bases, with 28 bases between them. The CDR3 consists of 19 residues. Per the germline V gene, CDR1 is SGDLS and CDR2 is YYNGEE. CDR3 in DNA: TGTGCCAGCAGCGTAGGTCTTCCAGCGGCGGTAGACCGTACGGGTGAGCAGTTCTTC. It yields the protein CASSVGLPAAVDRTGEQFF.

CDR3 amino acids: CASSPMVGRGEKLFF. CDR3 DNA: TGTGCCAGCAGCCCCATGGTCGGGAGAGGGGAAAAACTGTTTTTT. This chain connects TRBV7-8 to TRBJ1-4, with D uncertain. CDR3 length: 15 amino acids. Between the trimmed V and J ends, which lost 5 bases and 8 bases, there was a span of 18 bases. Germline V CDR1 and CDR2: SGHVS, FQNEAQ.

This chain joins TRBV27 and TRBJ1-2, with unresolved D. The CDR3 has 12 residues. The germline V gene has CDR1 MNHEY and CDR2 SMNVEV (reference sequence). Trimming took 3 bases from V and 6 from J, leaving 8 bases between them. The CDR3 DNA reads TGTGCCAGCAGTTTGTTCGGAGATGGCTACACCTTC. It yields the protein CASSLFGDGYTF.

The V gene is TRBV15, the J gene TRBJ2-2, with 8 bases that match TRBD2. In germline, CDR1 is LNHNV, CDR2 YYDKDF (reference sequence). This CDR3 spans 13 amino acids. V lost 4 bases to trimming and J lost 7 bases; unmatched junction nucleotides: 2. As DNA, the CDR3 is TGTGCCACCAGCATCCGGGGGGGCGGGGAGCTGTTTTTT. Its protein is CATSIRGGGELFF.

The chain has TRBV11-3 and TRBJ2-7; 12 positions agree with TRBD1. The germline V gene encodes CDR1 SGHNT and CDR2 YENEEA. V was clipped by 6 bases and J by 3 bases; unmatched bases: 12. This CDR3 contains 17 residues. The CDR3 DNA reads TGTGCCAGCAGTAGCCGGGACAGGGGGCGCGGGGACTACGAGCAGTACTTC. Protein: CASSSRDRGRGDYEQYF.

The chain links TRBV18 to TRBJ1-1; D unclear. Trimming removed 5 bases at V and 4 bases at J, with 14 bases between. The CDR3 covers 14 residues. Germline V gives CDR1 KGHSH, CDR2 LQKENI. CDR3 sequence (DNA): TGTGCCAGCTCAGTCTCGGGTGAGGGCACTGAAGCTTTCTTT. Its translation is CASSVSGEGTEAFF.

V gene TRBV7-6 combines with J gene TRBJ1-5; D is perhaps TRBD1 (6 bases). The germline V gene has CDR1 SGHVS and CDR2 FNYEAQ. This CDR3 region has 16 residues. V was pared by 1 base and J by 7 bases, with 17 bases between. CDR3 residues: CASSLDGGGGGQPQHF. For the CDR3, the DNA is TGTGCCAGCAGCTTAGACGGGGGAGGGGGAGGGCAGCCCCAGCATTTT.

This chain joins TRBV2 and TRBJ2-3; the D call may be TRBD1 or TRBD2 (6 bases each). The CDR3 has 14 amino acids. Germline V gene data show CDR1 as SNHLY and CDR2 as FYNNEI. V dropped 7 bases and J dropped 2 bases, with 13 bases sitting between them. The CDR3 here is CASMGGVYTDTQYF. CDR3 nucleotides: TGTGCCAGCATGGGGGGCGTTTACACAGATACGCAGTATTTT. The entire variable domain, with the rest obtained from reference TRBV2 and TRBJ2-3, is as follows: EPEVTQTPSHQVTQMGQEVILRCVPISNHLYFYWYRQILGQKVEFLVSFYNNEISEKSEIFDDQFSVERPDGSNFTLKIRSTKLEDSAMYFCASMGGVYTDTQYFGPGTRLTVL.

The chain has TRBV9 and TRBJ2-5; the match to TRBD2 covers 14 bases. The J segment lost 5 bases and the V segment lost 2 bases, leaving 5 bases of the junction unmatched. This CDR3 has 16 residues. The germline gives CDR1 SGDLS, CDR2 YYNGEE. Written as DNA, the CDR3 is TGTGCCAGCAGCGTGCCGACTAGCGGGGGGGCGGAGACCCAGTACTTC. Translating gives CASSVPTSGGAETQYF.

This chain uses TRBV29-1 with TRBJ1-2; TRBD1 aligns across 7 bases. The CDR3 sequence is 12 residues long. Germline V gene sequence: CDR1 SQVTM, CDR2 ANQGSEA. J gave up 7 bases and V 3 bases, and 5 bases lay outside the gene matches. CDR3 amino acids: CSVEWQGGGYTF. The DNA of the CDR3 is TGCAGCGTTGAGTGGCAGGGGGGTGGCTACACCTTC.

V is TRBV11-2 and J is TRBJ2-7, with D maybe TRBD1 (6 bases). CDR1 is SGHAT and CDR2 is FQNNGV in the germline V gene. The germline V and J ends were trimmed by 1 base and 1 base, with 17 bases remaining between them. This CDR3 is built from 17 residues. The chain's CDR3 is CASSLGRWDTRSYEQYF. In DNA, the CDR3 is TGTGCCAGCAGCTTAGGTCGTTGGGACACCCGTTCCTACGAGCAGTACTTC.

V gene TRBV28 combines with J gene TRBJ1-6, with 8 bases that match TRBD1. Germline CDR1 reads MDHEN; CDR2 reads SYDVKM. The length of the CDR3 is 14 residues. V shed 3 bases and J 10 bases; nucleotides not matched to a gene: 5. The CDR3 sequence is CASSFGQGSSPLHF. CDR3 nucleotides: TGTGCCAGCAGTTTTGGACAGGGATCCTCACCCCTCCACTTT.

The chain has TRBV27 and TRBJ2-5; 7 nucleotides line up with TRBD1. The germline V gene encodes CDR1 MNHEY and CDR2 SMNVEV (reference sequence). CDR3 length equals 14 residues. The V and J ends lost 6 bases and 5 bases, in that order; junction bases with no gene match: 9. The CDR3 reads CASSPHQGVETQYF. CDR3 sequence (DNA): TGTGCCAGCAGCCCCCACCAGGGGGTCGAGACCCAGTACTTC.